Below, 7 T cell receptor beta chains from the same sample are listed, as sequenced in a study of post-analysis software for immune sequencing data. Findings of the study overall: When patients were compared with controls, a handful of TRBV segments were more frequent, TRBV5-6, TRBV5-1 and TRBV20-1 among them.

Unique molecular identifiers were built into the TCR beta cDNA libraries. In TCRdb, the PCR reads were re-called with MiXCR into one record per CDR3 protein. The data show hundreds of thousands of distinct CDR3 sequences, with 59% seen just once and approximately 11% held by the top ten. No antigen has been assigned to these receptors. The sample was blood. The source is a girl aged 2-10 years with multiple sclerosis.

The V call is TRBV29-1, the J call TRBJ2-2; 8 nucleotides align to TRBD1. Trimming took 7 bases from V and 5 from J; bases not matched to a gene: 3. Germline CDR1 and CDR2: SQVTM and ANQGSEA. CDR3 size: 12 residues. DNA for the CDR3: TGCAGCGGTAACAGGGGGACCGGGGAGCTGTTTTTT. The encoded protein is CSGNRGTGELFF.

This clonotype has only a few counts. The chain combines TRBV5-1 with TRBJ2-1; TRBD2 is a possible D gene (5 bases). In germline, CDR1 is SGHRS, CDR2 YFSETQ. V was cut by 0 bases and J by 6 bases, with 10 bases left in between. The CDR3 length is 14 residues. The CDR3 DNA reads TGCGCCAGCAGCTTGGCTCTAGCAGGCAATGAGCAGTTCTTC. It yields the protein CASSLALAGNEQFF.

This chain links TRBV7-8 with TRBJ1-2; TRBD1 might be the D (6 bases). Per germline, CDR1 SGHVS and CDR2 FQNEAQ. V lost 4 bases, J lost 6 bases, and 15 bases lay in between. The CDR3 is made up of 14 amino acids. The chain's CDR3 is CASSSHRAWDGYTF. The DNA of the CDR3 is TGTGCCAGCAGCTCCCACAGGGCCTGGGATGGCTACACCTTC.

The chain has TRBV5-1 and TRBJ2-1; either TRBD1 or TRBD2 may fit D (5 bases each). The V end was cut by 1 base, the J end by 3 bases, with 14 bases between. The CDR3 covers 16 residues. Per germline, CDR1 SGHRS and CDR2 YFSETQ. In nucleotides, the CDR3 is TGCGCCAGCAGCTTGTCCGGGACGGAGATCTACAATGAGCAGTTCTTC. Amino acids: CASSLSGTEIYNEQFF.

This clonotype was recorded once. The chain uses TRBV4-3 and TRBJ1-1; 9 nucleotides agree with TRBD1. Germline V gene lookup returns CDR1 LGHNA and CDR2 YSLEER. The CDR3 runs to 16 residues. V dropped 0 bases and J dropped 6; count of bases not matched to a gene: 8. The CDR3 sequence is CASSQDRGTGRPEAFF. CDR3 in DNA: TGCGCCAGCAGCCAAGATAGAGGGACAGGGCGGCCTGAAGCTTTCTTT.

This clonotype came up a few times. This chain links TRBV12-3 or TRBV12-4 with TRBJ2-1; 9 nucleotides align to TRBD1. The CDR3 extends over 14 amino acids. J lost 7 bases, V lost 3 bases, and 4 bases had no gene match. The CDR3 DNA reads as TGTGCCAGCAGTTTGGGGACAGGGAGGAATGAGCAGTTCTTC. The encoded protein is CASSLGTGRNEQFF.

This chain joins TRBV20-1 and TRBJ2-5; D remains ambiguous. The CDR3 loop spans 12 amino acids. Germline V gene data show CDR1 as DFQATT and CDR2 as SNEGSKA (reference sequence). V lost 6 bases and J lost 2, with 10 bases in between. This chain's CDR3 is CSASRAQETQYF. DNA of the CDR3: TGCAGTGCGTCAAGGGCTCAAGAGACCCAGTACTTC.